These 29 T cell receptor beta chains were sequenced from one sample in a study of cytotoxic CD8 clonotypes in ibrutinib-treated CLL. The data were produced by immunoSEQ multiplex PCR, yet TCRdb's version contains in-frame clones alone and is incomplete. The sample has almost 250,000 clones, 60% to 75% seen once; the top ten hold roughly 15%. Material: PBMCs, obtained after 24 months of ibrutinib treatment. The receptors come from a human donor with chronic lymphocytic leukemia.

This clone was observed once. The J gene is TRBJ2-7, the V gene TRBV14; perhaps TRBD1 as D (6 bases). Germline CDR1 is SGHDN and CDR2 is FVKESK. The CDR3 spans 13 residues. V dropped 8 bases and J dropped 2 bases, with 13 bases sitting between them. The CDR3 loop reads CASRKQGTYEQYF. The CDR3 DNA reads as TGTGCCAGCCGAAAACAGGGCACCTACGAGCAGTACTTC.

J is TRBJ1-1 and V is TRBV4-3; 7 bases map to TRBD1. The CDR3 loop spans 15 amino acids. Trimming cost V 3 bases and J 3 bases; bases outside gene matches: 7. Germline loops: CDR1 LGHNA, CDR2 YSLEER. The chain's CDR3 is CASSHTNRGDTEAFF. The CDR3 bases are TGCGCCAGCAGCCATACAAACAGGGGAGACACTGAAGCTTTCTTT.

The chain has TRBV9 and TRBJ2-3, with D perhaps TRBD2 (5 bases). V was clipped by 4 bases and J by 2 bases, with 14 bases between them. Per the germline V gene, CDR1 is SGDLS and CDR2 is YYNGEE. This CDR3 comprises 15 residues. The CDR3 loop is CASSTTSGNTDTQYF. CDR3 in DNA: TGTGCCAGCAGCACCACTTCCGGGAACACAGATACGCAGTATTTT.

The CDR3 reads CASTTRGQQPQHF. As DNA, the CDR3 is TGTGCCAGTACCACCAGGGGGCAACAGCCCCAGCATTTT. The rearrangement joins TRBV19 to TRBJ1-5; 8 positions agree with TRBD1. Per germline, CDR1 LNHDA and CDR2 SQIVND (reference sequence). Trimming removed 7 bases from V and 7 bases from J; junction bases left unmatched: 6. CDR3 size: 13 residues.

V and J are TRBV9 and TRBJ2-5, with 7 bases matching TRBD2. This CDR3 is 15 amino acids long. Germline lookup yields CDR1 SGDLS and CDR2 YYNGEE. Germline trimming cut 3 bases from V and 1 base from J; bases unmatched to any gene: 6. The chain's CDR3 is CASSGWRESQETQYF. The DNA for the CDR3 is TGTGCCAGCAGCGGGTGGCGGGAGAGCCAAGAGACCCAGTACTTC.

V gene TRBV6-5 combines with J gene TRBJ2-1; D gene unclear. The CDR3 contains 15 residues. The V end was cut by 0 bases, the J end by 4 bases, with 10 bases between. Germline assignment: CDR1 MNHEY and CDR2 SVGAGI. This chain's CDR3 is CASSYSNSFYNEQFF. DNA of the CDR3: TGTGCCAGCAGTTACTCTAACTCCTTTTACAATGAGCAGTTCTTC.

This clone came up once. The DNA of the CDR3 is TGTGCCAGTACTGGGACAGCTAATCAGCCCCAGCATTTT. This codes for CASTGTANQPQHF. The chain links TRBV19 to TRBJ1-5; 7 bases map to TRBD1. V was clipped by 7 bases and J by 4 bases; unmatched bases: 4. The CDR3 is 13 amino acids. Germline V lookup: CDR1 LNHDA, CDR2 SQIVND (reference sequence).

The chain recombines TRBV5-1 with TRBJ2-1; 13 positions match TRBD2. The V and J ends lost 1 base and 8 bases, in that order; junction bases with no gene match: 0. CDR1 SGHRS and CDR2 YFSETQ come from the germline V gene. This CDR3 is 14 amino acids long. The CDR3 region is CASSLTSGRDEQFF. In DNA form, the CDR3 reads TGCGCCAGCAGCTTGACTAGCGGGAGGGATGAGCAGTTCTTC.

The V and J genes are TRBV27 and TRBJ2-7; 8 bases are shared with TRBD2. Per the germline V gene, CDR1 is MNHEY and CDR2 is SMNVEV (reference sequence). The CDR3 has 14 amino acids. V lost 7 bases, J lost 5 bases, and 10 bases stayed unmatched. In DNA form, the CDR3 reads TGTGCCAGCACCGAGAGCGGGAGCTATAACGAGCAGTACTTC. Amino acids: CASTESGSYNEQYF.

V gene TRBV29-1 combines with J gene TRBJ2-7, with no clear D. Trimming removed 5 bases from V and 6 bases from J, with 17 bases in between. Germline-derived CDR1 and CDR2 are SQVTM and ANQGSEA. The CDR3 extends over 13 amino acids. The CDR3 reads CSVLRASWGEQYF. The DNA of the CDR3 is TGCAGCGTTTTACGTGCGTCGTGGGGCGAGCAGTACTTC.

J is TRBJ2-3 and V is TRBV9; D not resolved. Trimming removed 3 bases at V and 6 bases at J, with 8 bases between. The CDR3 contains 12 residues. The germline V gene encodes CDR1 SGDLS and CDR2 YYNGEE. In DNA, the CDR3 is TGTGCCAGCAGCGGGCTGGCGGATACGCAGTATTTT. The encoded protein is CASSGLADTQYF.

This clone was seen only a few times. The chain employs TRBV7-3 and TRBJ1-2, with 9 nucleotides matching TRBD1. From germline, CDR1 is SGHTA and CDR2 FQGTGA. V lost 5 bases, J lost 6 bases, and 4 bases stayed unmatched. This CDR3 comprises 13 residues. CDR3 loop: CASSPGTGNGYTF. The CDR3, as DNA: TGTGCCAGCAGCCCTGGGACAGGGAATGGCTACACCTTC.

As DNA, the CDR3 is TGTGCCAGCAGCCTGAGCGGGAGGGGCGATGAGCAGTTCTTC. Translating it yields CASSLSGRGDEQFF. This chain links TRBV9 with TRBJ2-1; 10 bases line up with TRBD2. Losses at the gene ends were 4 bases for V and 8 bases for J; bases not matched to a gene: 6. The CDR3 runs 14 residues. Germline CDR1 SGDLS, CDR2 YYNGEE. Filled out from reference TRBV9 and TRBJ2-1, the complete variable domain reads DSGVTQTPKHLITATGQRVTLRCSPRSGDLSVYWYQQSLDQGLQFLIQYYNGEERAKGNILERFSAQQFPDLHSELNLSSLELGDSALYFCASSLSGRGDEQFFGPGTRLTVL.

This CDR3 reads CASSWDRGSLRSISGNTIYF. For the CDR3, the DNA is TGCGCCAGCAGCTGGGACAGGGGTTCACTCCGATCGATCTCTGGAAACACCATATATTTT. The genes are TRBV10-1 and TRBJ1-3, with TRBD1 matching 10 bases. CDR3 size: 20 residues. The J segment lost 0 bases and the V segment lost 6 bases, leaving 17 bases of the junction unmatched. CDR1 is WNHNN, CDR2 SYGVQD, per germline (reference sequence).

The rearrangement links TRBV6-6 to TRBJ1-5; TRBD1 matches at 7 bases. The CDR3 spans 13 residues. V shed 8 bases, J shed 4 bases, and the junction held 5 bases outside the gene matches. The germline CDR1 and CDR2 sequences are MNHNY and SVGAGI (reference sequence). CDR3 sequence: CASQGVRNQPQHF. The CDR3 region has the DNA TGTGCCAGCCAGGGGGTTAGGAATCAGCCCCAGCATTTT.

V is TRBV7-9 and J is TRBJ1-1, with 9 bases aligning to TRBD1. The junction had 8 bases not matched to a gene; V was cut back by 3 bases and J by 3 bases. This CDR3 is 16 amino acids long. From germline, CDR1 is SEHNR and CDR2 FQNEAQ (reference sequence). CDR3 protein: CASSLDTGGRDTEAFF. For the CDR3, the DNA is TGTGCCAGCAGCTTGGATACAGGGGGCCGGGACACTGAAGCTTTCTTT. Variable domain in full (rest from reference TRBV7-9 and TRBJ1-1): DTGVSQNPRHKITKRGQNVTFRCDPISEHNRLYWYRQTLGQGPEFLTYFQNEAQLEKSRLLSDRFSAERPKGSFSTLEIQRTEQGDSAMYLCASSLDTGGRDTEAFFGQGTRLTVV.

The V gene is TRBV19, the J gene TRBJ1-2; D remains ambiguous. The V and J ends lost 6 bases and 4 bases respectively, with 18 bases between them. The CDR3 consists of 15 residues. Germline V gene lookup returns CDR1 LNHDA and CDR2 SQIVND (reference sequence). CDR3 in DNA: TGTGCCAGTAGCCAAGAGAGGAGACATGGCTATGGCTACACCTTC. It codes for CASSQERRHGYGYTF.

This clone was detected ten times or more. This chain links TRBV7-2 with TRBJ2-1; the D gene is possibly TRBD2 (5 bases). V lost 1 base and J 2 bases, leaving 9 bases between the germline ends. CDR1 is SGHTA and CDR2 is FQGNSA in the germline V gene. The CDR3 loop spans 15 amino acids. CDR3 DNA sequence: TGTGCCAGCAGCTTAGGAAGTAGCGCCTACAATGAGCAGTTCTTC. It yields the protein CASSLGSSAYNEQFF. Using reference TRBV7-2 and TRBJ2-1 for the parts outside the CDR3, the full variable domain is GAGVSQSPSNKVTEKGKDVELRCDPISGHTALYWYRQSLGQGLEFLIYFQGNSAPDKSGLPSDRFSAERTGGSVSTLTIQRTQQEDSAVYLCASSLGSSAYNEQFFGPGTRLTVL.

The rearrangement uses TRBV15 and TRBJ2-2; D possibly corresponds to TRBD2 (6 bases). V lost 1 base and J lost 0, with 12 bases in between. Germline V gives CDR1 LNHNV, CDR2 YYDKDF (reference sequence). The length of the CDR3 is 17 residues. CDR3 region: CATSRAMGGANTGELFF. The CDR3 DNA reads as TGTGCCACCAGCAGAGCCATGGGGGGTGCGAACACCGGGGAGCTGTTTTTT.

The chain combines TRBV2 with TRBJ2-7, with a tentative D call TRBD2 (6 bases). Germline CDR1 SNHLY, CDR2 FYNNEI. The CDR3 totals 15 residues. V was clipped by 4 bases and J by 3 bases, with 16 bases between them. The CDR3 spells CASSATSLVNYEQYF. The CDR3 nucleotides are TGTGCCAGCAGTGCGACTAGTCTGGTCAACTACGAGCAGTACTTC.

V gene TRBV5-1 combines with J gene TRBJ2-5; weak D call: TRBD2 (5 bases). Germline V gives CDR1 SGHRS, CDR2 YFSETQ. There are 15 residues in the CDR3. Deletions cut 4 bases from V and 5 bases from J, with 18 bases between. The CDR3 reads CASSTGLWGEETQYF. The CDR3 nucleotides read TGCGCCAGCAGCACTGGCCTGTGGGGAGAGGAGACCCAGTACTTC.

This chain joins TRBV21-1 and TRBJ1-1. TRBV21-1 is termed a pseudogene. The CDR3 loop spans 15 amino acids. CDR3 loop: CASSRRRTVNTEAFF. CDR3 in DNA: TGTGCCAGCAGCAGGCGGAGGACGGTGAACACTGAAGCTTTCTTT.

The chain uses TRBV30 and TRBJ1-1, with a possible D match to TRBD1 (6 bases). The CDR3 is made up of 12 amino acids. Deletions cut 3 bases from V and 8 bases from J, with 13 bases between. CDR1 is GTSNPN, CDR2 SVGIG, per germline (reference sequence). CDR3 sequence reads: CAWRGGAEEAFF. The CDR3 coding sequence is TGTGCCTGGAGAGGGGGAGCAGAGGAAGCTTTCTTT.

V is TRBV7-2 and J is TRBJ2-1, with D perhaps matching TRBD1 (5 bases). Trimming removed 6 bases from V and 0 bases from J, with 18 bases in between. The CDR3 consists of 17 residues. From germline, CDR1 is SGHTA and CDR2 FQGNSA. CDR3 amino acids: CASRQGSGLSSYNEQFF. CDR3 nucleotides: TGTGCCAGCAGGCAAGGGTCAGGGCTTAGCTCCTACAATGAGCAGTTCTTC.

The rearrangement joins TRBV9 to TRBJ2-7; weak D call: TRBD1 (7 bases). This CDR3 has 15 residues. V was trimmed by 3 bases and J by 3 bases, leaving 16 bases between them. Germline V gives CDR1 SGDLS, CDR2 YYNGEE. The chain's CDR3 is CASSARGERSYEQYF. CDR3 nucleotide sequence: TGTGCCAGCAGCGCCAGGGGGGAAAGAAGCTACGAGCAGTACTTC. Based on the CDR3 plus reference TRBV9 and TRBJ2-7, the full variable domain is DSGVTQTPKHLITATGQRVTLRCSPRSGDLSVYWYQQSLDQGLQFLIQYYNGEERAKGNILERFSAQQFPDLHSELNLSSLELGDSALYFCASSARGERSYEQYFGPGTRLTVT.

The chain links TRBV4-2 to TRBJ2-5; 9 nucleotides align to TRBD2. Germline V gene data show CDR1 as LGHNA and CDR2 as YNFKEQ. The J segment lost 5 bases and the V segment lost 5 bases, leaving 12 bases of the junction unmatched. The length of the CDR3 is 16 residues. Written as DNA, the CDR3 is TGTGCCAGCAGCACAGGACTAGCGACTCCGGAGGAGACCCAGTACTTC. Translated, it gives CASSTGLATPEETQYF.

V is TRBV27 and J is TRBJ2-3; D is perhaps TRBD2 (6 bases). There are 14 residues in the CDR3. Germline V gene sequence: CDR1 MNHEY, CDR2 SMNVEV (reference sequence). Trimming removed 5 bases at V and 1 base at J, with 10 bases between. The CDR3 nucleotides are TGTGCCAGCAGTCCCTCGGGGGGCACAGATACGCAGTATTTT. Its protein product is CASSPSGGTDTQYF.

The V call is TRBV27, the J call TRBJ2-3, with D unresolved. This CDR3 comprises 12 residues. Germline assignment: CDR1 MNHEY and CDR2 SMNVEV (reference sequence). The V end lost 8 bases, the J end lost 10 bases, and 16 bases lay between the germline ends. The chain's CDR3 is CASSLGREAQYF. Here the CDR3 DNA reads TGTGCCAGCTCTTTAGGCCGAGAAGCGCAGTATTTT.

The chain combines TRBV2 with TRBJ2-7; D gene unclear. V shed 4 bases and J shed 7 bases, with 8 bases lying between them. The CDR3 spans 11 residues. Germline assignment: CDR1 SNHLY and CDR2 FYNNEI. The CDR3 bases are TGTGCCAGCAGTGGAAGTATGGAGCAGTACTTC. Amino acid sequence: CASSGSMEQYF.